The 18 T cell receptor beta chains presented below share a single source sample, sequenced in a study of OX40 agonist ivuxolimab in advanced cancers. Sequencing was performed with immunoSEQ multiplex PCR; in TCRdb, only in-frame clones are kept and a portion is missing. This sample has around 20,000 clones; more than 80% occur once, and the top ten carry roughly 24%. Here the sequenced sample was CD4+ or CD8+ T cells sorted from blood, taken in a trial of the OX40 agonist ivuxolimab. The receptors here all came from an adult with an advanced solid tumor such as melanoma, head and neck, liver or kidney cancer.

The chain's CDR3 is CASSDGGTNEKLFF. DNA of the CDR3: TGCGCCAGCAGTGATGGAGGGACTAATGAAAAACTGTTTTTT. The chain recombines TRBV10-1 with TRBJ1-4, with D uncertain. Trimming removed 3 bases from V and 2 bases from J, with 7 bases in between. CDR1 is WNHNN and CDR2 is SYGVQD in the germline V gene (reference sequence). The CDR3 has 14 residues.

The chain combines TRBV25-1 with TRBJ2-7, with D hard to call. The CDR3 consists of 14 residues. In germline, CDR1 is MGHDK, CDR2 SYGVNS. Trimming took off 1 base at V and 4 bases at J, with 11 bases between the two ends. The CDR3 loop is CASSEFNSQYEQYF. In DNA, the CDR3 is TGTGCCAGCAGTGAATTTAACAGCCAATACGAGCAGTACTTC.

This clone has a single count. The chain's CDR3 is CASRPVPVEEKLFF. In nucleotides, the CDR3 is TGTGCCAGCAGGCCCGTCCCAGTAGAAGAAAAACTGTTTTTT. V is TRBV2 and J is TRBJ1-4; no firm D call. V shed 6 bases and J shed 8 bases, with 16 bases lying between them. Germline V gives CDR1 SNHLY, CDR2 FYNNEI. The CDR3 extends over 14 amino acids.

For the CDR3, the DNA is TGTGCCAGCAGTGAAATATCGGGGGGCGGGGAGACCCAGTACTTC. It codes for CASSEISGGGETQYF. V usage is TRBV6-1 and J usage is TRBJ2-5; D is perhaps TRBD2 (7 bases). The germline V and J ends were trimmed by 2 bases and 5 bases, with 15 bases remaining between them. CDR3 length: 15 residues. Germline V CDR1 and CDR2: MNHNS, SASEGT.

As for this clone: It may be a read error: a sequence one base away is much more abundant. This sequence joins TRBV27 and TRBJ2-1, with TRBD2 as a possible D gene (5 bases). Germline V gene sequence: CDR1 MNHEY, CDR2 SMNVEV (reference sequence). This CDR3 has 14 residues. This chain's CDR3 is CASSPGAEYNEQLF. Written as DNA, the CDR3 is TGTGCCAGCAGTCCCGGAGCGGAATACAATGAGCAGCTCTTC.

This clone was found a few times. At the DNA level, this CDR3 is encoded by other sequences in the same sample as well. The chain uses TRBV28 and TRBJ2-5; D remains ambiguous. Germline CDR1 MDHEN, CDR2 SYDVKM. The CDR3 sequence is 11 residues long. The V and J ends lost 3 bases and 7 bases respectively, with 6 bases between them. The CDR3 region is CASSFGGTQYF. CDR3 bases: TGTGCCAGCAGTTTTGGTGGGACCCAGTACTTC.

The V gene is TRBV14, the J gene TRBJ1-1; D is undetermined. This CDR3 spans 12 amino acids. Trimming removed 4 bases at V and 5 bases at J, with 8 bases between. Germline V gives CDR1 SGHDN, CDR2 FVKESK. The CDR3 spells CASSLVGTEAFF. Written as DNA, the CDR3 is TGTGCCAGCAGCCTGGTGGGGACTGAAGCTTTCTTT.

The CDR3 reads CASSLDSPGMRQPQHF. CDR3 DNA sequence: TGTGCCAGCAGCTTGGATTCCCCAGGGATGAGACAGCCCCAGCATTTT. The chain recombines TRBV5-5 with TRBJ1-5; D perhaps matches TRBD1 (5 bases). CDR3 size: 16 residues. Germline values: CDR1 SGHKS, CDR2 YYEKEE (reference sequence). The ends were cut back, 0 bases at V and 7 bases at J, with 17 bases in the middle.

The chain carries TRBV15 and TRBJ2-2; D may be TRBD1 (6 bases). V was shortened by 3 bases and J by 6 bases, with 14 bases between the two germline ends. Germline CDR1 LNHNV, CDR2 YYDKDF (reference sequence). This CDR3 has 15 residues. Here the CDR3 reads CATSSDAGVPGELFF. Here the CDR3 DNA reads TGTGCCACCAGCAGCGACGCAGGGGTCCCCGGGGAGCTGTTTTTT.

The chain recombines TRBV7-2 with TRBJ2-5; D tentatively fits TRBD1 or TRBD2 (5 bases each). CDR1 and CDR2 from the germline V gene are SGHTA and FQGNSA. This CDR3 has 15 amino acids. The V and J ends lost 2 bases and 5 bases respectively, with 15 bases between them. The CDR3 here is CASSLIGGIGETQYF. The CDR3 coding sequence is TGTGCCAGCAGCTTAATTGGGGGAATTGGGGAGACCCAGTACTTC.

The V call is TRBV10-2, the J call TRBJ2-1; 11 positions agree with TRBD2. V was clipped by 2 bases and J by 4 bases; unmatched bases: 1. The CDR3 spans 15 residues. The germline CDR1 and CDR2 sequences are WSHSY and SAAADI. CDR3 residues: CASSEVAGGYNEQFF. The CDR3 region has the DNA TGCGCCAGCAGTGAGGTAGCGGGAGGGTACAATGAGCAGTTCTTC.

V and J are TRBV4-2 and TRBJ2-7; D is unresolved. The ends were cut back, 1 base at V and 1 base at J, with 2 bases in the middle. This CDR3 has 12 residues. From germline, CDR1 is LGHNA and CDR2 YNFKEQ. This CDR3 is CASSQGSYEQYF. The DNA for the CDR3 is TGTGCCAGCAGCCAAGGTTCCTACGAGCAGTACTTC.

The rearrangement uses TRBV7-9 and TRBJ2-7, with TRBD1 matching over 10 bases. This CDR3 region has 15 residues. The junction had 8 bases not matched to a gene; V was cut back by 5 bases and J by 4 bases. Germline V lookup: CDR1 SEHNR, CDR2 FQNEAQ (reference sequence). CDR3 region: CASSLGQGVQYEQYF. In nucleotides, the CDR3 is TGTGCCAGCAGCCTCGGACAGGGGGTTCAATACGAGCAGTACTTC.

The chain couples TRBV25-1 to TRBJ2-5; no reliable D call. The CDR3 is made up of 14 amino acids. The V gene's germline CDR1 is MGHDK and CDR2 SYGVNS. Between the trimmed V and J ends, which lost 5 bases and 2 bases, there was a span of 12 bases. The CDR3 protein is CASSPPDQQETQYF. The CDR3 nucleotides are TGTGCCAGCAGTCCTCCGGACCAACAAGAGACCCAGTACTTC.

Judged by abundance, this clone is medium-sized. The gene calls are TRBV6-5 and TRBJ1-1, with D hard to call. The CDR3 is made up of 14 amino acids. From germline, CDR1 is MNHEY and CDR2 SVGAGI. V dropped 2 bases and J dropped 3 bases, with 10 bases sitting between them. CDR3 nucleotides: TGTGCCAGCAGTTACGCAGCGGGGTACACTGAAGCTTTCTTT. Translating gives CASSYAAGYTEAFF.

For the CDR3, the DNA is TGTGCCAGCAGTGAACTACAGGGGAATATGAACAATGAGCAGTTCTTC. This translates into CASSELQGNMNNEQFF. The V call is TRBV25-1, the J call TRBJ2-1; the match to TRBD1 covers 7 bases. Unmatched junction bases numbered 9, after V lost 2 bases and J lost 5 bases. Germline loops: CDR1 MGHDK, CDR2 SYGVNS. The CDR3 extends over 16 amino acids.

The CDR3 loop is CASSRRALGELFF. Written as DNA, the CDR3 is TGTGCCAGCAGCCGTCGAGCGTTGGGGGAGCTGTTTTTT. This sequence joins TRBV11-3 and TRBJ2-2; D remains unclear. CDR3 length equals 13 residues. The V gene lost 5 bases and the J gene lost 8 bases, with 12 bases spanning the gap. Per germline, CDR1 SGHNT and CDR2 YENEEA. The full variable domain, completed using reference TRBV11-3 and TRBJ2-2, is EAGVVQSPRYKIIEKKQPVAFWCNPISGHNTLYWYLQNLGQGPELLIRYENEEAVDDSQLPKDRFSAERLKGVDSTLKIQPAELGDSAVYLCASSRRALGELFFGEGSRLTVL.

The chain has TRBV5-1 and TRBJ2-3; D is uncertain. The CDR3 has 14 amino acids. V was clipped by 0 bases and J by 1 base, with 6 bases between them. Germline CDR1 and CDR2: SGHRS and YFSETQ. DNA of the CDR3: TGCGCCAGCAGCTTGGAAACCGGCACAGATACGCAGTATTTT. Its translation: CASSLETGTDTQYF.